One T cell receptor beta chain is described in this entry. The data were obtained in a study of T cell changes during pregnancy in multiple sclerosis. CDR3 size: 16 residues. Germline loops: CDR1 MNHEY, CDR2 SMNVEV (reference sequence). J gave up 2 bases and V 7 bases, and 13 bases lay outside the gene matches. The method was immunoSEQ multiplex PCR; TCRdb's version includes in-frame clones alone and lacks a portion of them. The repertoire holds under 45,000 clones, roughly nine tenths seen once, with approximately 1% in the top ten. This receptor was identified in a female donor with multiple sclerosis, enrolled in a pregnancy study. V gene TRBV27 combines with J gene TRBJ2-7; TRBD1 aligns across 8 bases. The starting material was CD4+ T cells from peripheral blood mononuclear cells, obtained in the second trimester of pregnancy. Written as DNA, the CDR3 is TGTGCCAGCACCCAATACCCCGGGACAGGCCCCTACGAGCAGTACTTC. This translates into CASTQYPGTGPYEQYF.